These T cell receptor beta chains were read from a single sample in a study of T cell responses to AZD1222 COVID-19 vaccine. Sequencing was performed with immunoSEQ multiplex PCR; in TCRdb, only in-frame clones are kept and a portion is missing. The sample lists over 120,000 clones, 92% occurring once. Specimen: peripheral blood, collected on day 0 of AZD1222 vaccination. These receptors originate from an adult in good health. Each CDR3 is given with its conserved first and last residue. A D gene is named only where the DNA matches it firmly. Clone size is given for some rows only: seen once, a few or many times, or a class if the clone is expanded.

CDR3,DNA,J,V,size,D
CASSVGNTGELFF,TGTGCCAGCAGTGTTGGAAACACCGGGGAGCTGTTTTTT,TRBJ2-2,TRBV2,.,.
CASSQGPINEKLFF,TGCGCCAGCAGCCAAGGCCCCATCAATGAAAAACTGTTTTTT,TRBJ1-4,TRBV4-1,.,.
CASSQDPGGSRSSYNSPLHF,TGCGCCAGCAGCCAAGATCCGGGGGGGTCTAGGAGCTCCTATAATTCACCCCTCCACTTT,TRBJ1-6,TRBV4-1,.,.
CASRLQSNSPLHF,TGTGCCAGCAGACTGCAGTCCAATTCACCCCTCCACTTT,TRBJ1-6,TRBV11-2,.,.
CSVEGQGEIYGYTF,TGCAGCGTAGAGGGACAGGGGGAAATCTATGGCTACACCTTC,TRBJ1-2,TRBV29-1,.,TRBD1
CASSRDSGGANTGELFF,TGTGCCAGCAGCAGAGATAGCGGGGGGGCGAACACCGGGGAGCTGTTTTTT,TRBJ2-2,TRBV7-8,.,TRBD2
CASSTAQEGETQYF,TGCGCCAGCAGCACCGCACAGGAGGGGGAGACCCAGTACTTC,TRBJ2-5,TRBV5-1,.,.
CASSLAPSGLQETQYF,TGCGCCAGCAGCTTGGCGCCTAGCGGCCTCCAGGAGACCCAGTACTTC,TRBJ2-5,TRBV5-1,.,TRBD2
CASSQGTVVTPDF,TGTGCCAGCAGTCAGGGAACGGTGGTCACCCCCGACTTT,TRBJ1-6,TRBV6-5,.,.
CASSHRGVLGQRHGYTF,TGTGCCAGCAGCCACCGAGGGGTACTTGGACAGAGACACGGCTACACCTTC,TRBJ1-2,TRBV3-1/TRBV3-2,.,.
CASSIGAAEAFF,TGTGCCAGTAGTATAGGGGCTGCTGAAGCTTTCTTT,TRBJ1-1,TRBV19,.,.
CASSLGQERNQPQHF,TGTGCCAGCAGCCTAGGACAGGAGAGAAATCAGCCCCAGCATTTT,TRBJ1-5,TRBV7-8,.,TRBD1
CASSSDYSNTEAFF,TGTGCCAGCAGCTCAGATTATTCGAACACTGAAGCTTTCTTT,TRBJ1-1,TRBV7-2,.,.
CASRDPNQPQHF,TGTGCCAGCAGGGACCCAAATCAGCCCCAGCATTTT,TRBJ1-5,TRBV6-5,.,.
CASSLAADYGGELFF,TGTGCTAGCAGCTTAGCGGCGGACTACGGCGGGGAGCTGTTTTTT,TRBJ2-2,TRBV7-7,.,.
CASSQDLAGDYEQYF,TGTGCCAGCAGCCAAGATCTAGCAGGGGACTACGAGCAGTACTTC,TRBJ2-7,TRBV4-2,.,.
CASSIGTPAETQYF,TGTGCCAGCAGCATCGGGACCCCCGCAGAGACCCAGTACTTC,TRBJ2-5,TRBV9,.,.
CASRGRRSEQYF,TGTGCCAGCAGGGGGAGAAGGAGCGAGCAGTACTTC,TRBJ2-7,TRBV27,once,.
CASSRQGNTEAFF,TGTGCCAGCTCCAGACAGGGGAACACTGAAGCTTTCTTT,TRBJ1-1,TRBV18,.,TRBD1
CASSLFALSNEQFF,TGTGCCAGCAGCTTATTCGCGCTTAGCAATGAGCAGTTCTTC,TRBJ2-1,TRBV7-9,.,.
CASSAAGGGDTQYF,TGTGCCAGCAGTGCGGCTGGCGGGGGTGATACGCAGTATTTT,TRBJ2-3,TRBV6-4,.,TRBD2
CAWSIPGLGRTGELFF,TGTGCCTGGAGTATACCGGGACTAGGACGGACCGGGGAGCTGTTTTTT,TRBJ2-2,TRBV30,.,TRBD2
CASSTTGTGPRGTEAFF,TGTGCCAGCAGCACGACCGGGACAGGCCCGAGGGGCACTGAAGCTTTCTTT,TRBJ1-1,TRBV9,.,TRBD1
CASSLDVAAGNTIYF,TGTGCCAGCAGCCTAGACGTGGCGGCTGGAAACACCATATATTTT,TRBJ1-3,TRBV9,.,.
CASSFQGGLGEQFF,TGCGCCAGCAGCTTCCAGGGGGGGTTAGGAGAGCAGTTCTTC,TRBJ2-1,TRBV5-1,.,.
CASSLGSSGDTQYF,TGTGCCAGCAGCTTAGGATCGTCGGGAGATACGCAGTATTTT,TRBJ2-3,TRBV13,.,.
CASSPSFLSGAYGYTF,TGTGCCAGCAGCCCATCTTTCCTATCGGGGGCCTATGGCTACACCTTC,TRBJ1-2,TRBV5-4,once,.
CASSAPQAGGTETQYF,TGTGCCAGCAGCGCCCCGCAAGCGGGGGGGACTGAGACCCAGTACTTC,TRBJ2-5,TRBV5-4,.,TRBD2
CASSVNGNYGYTF,TGTGCCAGCAGTGTAAACGGAAACTATGGCTACACCTTC,TRBJ1-2,TRBV2,.,.
CASSRWTGANEKLFF,TGCGCCAGCAGCCGGTGGACAGGTGCTAATGAAAAACTGTTTTTT,TRBJ1-4,TRBV5-1,.,TRBD1
CASSAGGLVQPQHF,TGCGCCAGCAGTGCGGGGGGCCTAGTTCAGCCCCAGCATTTT,TRBJ1-5,TRBV10-2,.,.
CASRGGEPQPLPTDTQYF,TGTGCCAGCCGAGGGGGTGAGCCCCAGCCGCTCCCCACAGATACGCAGTATTTT,TRBJ2-3,TRBV7-8,.,.
CASSRASQVGKNIQYF,TGTGCCAGTAGTAGGGCTTCCCAGGTGGGCAAAAACATTCAGTACTTC,TRBJ2-4,TRBV19,.,.
CASSQDSVSYEQYF,TGTGCCAGCAGCCAAGATTCAGTATCCTACGAGCAGTACTTC,TRBJ2-7,TRBV3-1/TRBV3-2,.,.
CASSLGGPFHRAGANVLTF,TGTGCCAGCAGCTTAGGGGGACCCTTTCACAGGGCTGGGGCCAACGTCCTGACTTTC,TRBJ2-6,TRBV7-9,.,.
CASSLSGLAGEQFF,TGTGCCAGCAGCTTATCCGGACTAGCGGGCGAGCAGTTCTTC,TRBJ2-1,TRBV11-3,.,TRBD2
CSASPGTSLNQPQHF,TGCAGTGCTAGTCCAGGGACTAGTTTGAATCAGCCCCAGCATTTT,TRBJ1-5,TRBV20-1,.,.
CASSAGQGILNEQYF,TGTGCCAGCAGCGCAGGACAGGGAATCTTAAACGAGCAGTACTTC,TRBJ2-7,TRBV13,once,TRBD1
CASSPTTDHYEQYF,TGTGCCAGCTCACCGACGACAGACCACTACGAGCAGTACTTC,TRBJ2-7,TRBV18,.,.
CASSPAGPIGSYTF,TGTGCCAGCAGCCCTGCGGGGCCCATTGGTAGCTACACCTTC,TRBJ1-2,TRBV5-4,.,.
CASSPGQHYQPQHF,TGTGCCAGCAGTCCGGGACAGCACTATCAGCCCCAGCATTTT,TRBJ1-5,TRBV27,.,TRBD1
CASSLSGTGRESEQFF,TGTGCCAGCAGTTTATCCGGGACAGGGAGGGAAAGTGAGCAGTTCTTC,TRBJ2-1,TRBV28,.,TRBD1
CSVGDQNIQYF,TGCAGCGTGGGGGATCAAAACATTCAGTACTTC,TRBJ2-4,TRBV20-1,once,.
CASSFHSGVRGTDTQYF,TGTGCCAGCAGCTTCCATAGCGGGGTCCGGGGCACAGATACGCAGTATTTT,TRBJ2-3,TRBV7-2,.,TRBD2
CASSRAYEQYF,TGTGCCAGCAGCCGAGCCTACGAGCAGTACTTC,TRBJ2-7,TRBV3-1/TRBV3-2,.,.
CASSRGTGTGHQPQHF,TGTGCCAGCAGTAGGGGCACCGGGACAGGTCATCAGCCCCAGCATTTT,TRBJ1-5,TRBV6-2/TRBV6-3,once,TRBD1
CASSLGPQGNYGYTF,TGTGCCAGCAGCTTGGGACCACAGGGAAACTATGGCTACACCTTC,TRBJ1-2,TRBV5-6,once,.
CASSFSGEVEKLFF,TGTGCCAGCAGTTTTTCCGGGGAGGTTGAAAAACTGTTTTTT,TRBJ1-4,TRBV6-2/TRBV6-3,once,.
CASSYSSGGLKETQYF,TGTGCCAGCAGTTACTCTAGCGGGGGGCTTAAAGAGACCCAGTACTTC,TRBJ2-5,TRBV6-6,.,TRBD2
CASSSTDYGYTF,TGTGCCAGCAGCTCTACAGACTATGGCTACACCTTC,TRBJ1-2,TRBV7-9,.,.
CASSFGTSGGADTQYF,TGTGCCAGCAGCTTCGGGACTAGCGGGGGGGCGGATACGCAGTATTTT,TRBJ2-3,TRBV7-2,.,TRBD2
CAWGQRSTEAFF,TGTGCCTGGGGACAGAGGAGCACTGAAGCTTTCTTT,TRBJ1-1,TRBV30,.,.